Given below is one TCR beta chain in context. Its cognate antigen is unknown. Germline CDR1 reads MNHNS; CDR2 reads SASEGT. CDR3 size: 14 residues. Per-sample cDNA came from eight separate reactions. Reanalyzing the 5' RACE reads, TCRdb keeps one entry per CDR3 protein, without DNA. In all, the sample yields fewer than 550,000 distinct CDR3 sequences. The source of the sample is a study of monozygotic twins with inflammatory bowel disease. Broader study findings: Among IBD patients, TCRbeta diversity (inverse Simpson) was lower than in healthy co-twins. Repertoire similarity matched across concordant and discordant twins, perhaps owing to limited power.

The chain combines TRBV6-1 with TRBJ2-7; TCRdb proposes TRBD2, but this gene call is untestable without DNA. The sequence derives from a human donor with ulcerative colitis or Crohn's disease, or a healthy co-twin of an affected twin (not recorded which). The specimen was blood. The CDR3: CASSPGTAGYEQYF.